This T cell receptor (beta chain) was recovered during a study of OX40 agonist ivuxolimab in advanced cancers. This CDR3 has 12 residues. V was pared by 1 base and J by 10 bases, with 10 bases between. The germline gives CDR1 SGHTA, CDR2 FQGNSA. Clones were read by immunoSEQ multiplex PCR, and TCRdb kept only the in-frame ones, dropping some. The table has over 50,000 clones, approximately 90% seen once; the top ten hold about 1.4%. The chain links TRBV7-2 to TRBJ1-1; a possible D gene is TRBD1 (5 bases). The source of this sequence is an adult with an advanced solid tumor such as melanoma, head and neck, liver or kidney cancer. The sample here was CD4+ or CD8+ T cells sorted from blood, taken in a trial of the OX40 agonist ivuxolimab. This CDR3 reads CASSLGLGGAFF. The CDR3 DNA reads as TGTGCCAGCAGCTTAGGGTTGGGGGGAGCTTTCTTT.